The 6 T cell receptor beta chains reported below all come from one sample, sequenced in a study of cytomegalovirus exposure and HLA in healthy donors. The primer mix had 60 Vbeta and 13 Jbeta primers. Repertoires were generated with immunoSEQ multiplex PCR, while TCRdb's copy carries only in-frame clones and drops some. The sample records 59,000 or so clones, 65% to 80% being singletons. Sequencing was performed on PBMCs. Receptors originate from a man aged 25-45 years in good health and CMV-seropositive.

The V gene is TRBV28, the J gene TRBJ2-4, with 8 bases matching TRBD2. In germline, CDR1 is MDHEN, CDR2 SYDVKM. With 6 bases clipped from V and 5 bases from J, the junction kept 6 bases outside the gene matches. This CDR3 has 14 residues. The CDR3 region is CASSLGGAQNIQYF. The CDR3 region has the DNA TGTGCCAGCAGCCTCGGGGGGGCCCAAAACATTCAGTACTTC. The whole variable domain, filled in from reference TRBV28 and TRBJ2-4, reads DVKVTQSSRYLVKRTGEKVFLECVQDMDHENMFWYRQDPGLGLRLIYFSYDVKMKEKGDIPEGYSVSREKKERFSLILESASTNQTSMYLCASSLGGAQNIQYFGAGTRLSVL.

The J gene is TRBJ2-7, the V gene TRBV4-3; 7 bases fit TRBD2. The CDR3 runs to 13 residues. V was pared by 1 base and J by 6 bases, with 3 bases of the junction left unmatched. From germline, CDR1 is LGHNA and CDR2 YSLEER. The CDR3 coding sequence is TGCGCCAGCAGCCAAGTCGGCGGGGGCGAGCAGTACTTC. It yields the protein CASSQVGGGEQYF.

The rearrangement joins TRBV28 to TRBJ1-6; TRBD1 is a possible D gene (6 bases). Trimming took 4 bases from V and 0 from J, leaving 10 bases between them. This CDR3 spans 16 amino acids. Germline CDR1 and CDR2: MDHEN and SYDVKM. This chain's CDR3 is CASSSGTSSYNSPLHF. CDR3 sequence (DNA): TGTGCCAGCAGTTCAGGGACAAGCTCCTATAATTCACCCCTCCACTTT.

As concerns this clone: The sample carries other DNA sequences with the same CDR3. The CDR3 DNA sequence: TGCGCCAGCAGCCCTTTAGCGGGGGGACCCAATGAGCAGTTCTTC. It encodes CASSPLAGGPNEQFF. The chain links TRBV5-1 to TRBJ2-1; 10 bases align to TRBD2. The junction had 7 bases not matched to a gene; V was cut back by 4 bases and J by 6 bases. Germline V gene lookup returns CDR1 SGHRS and CDR2 YFSETQ. The length of the CDR3 is 15 residues.

This clone was observed a few times. DNA for the CDR3: TGTGCCAGCAGTTACAGGCGGGGGGGCCACTATGAGCAGTTCTTC. Translating gives CASSYRRGGHYEQFF. The rearrangement joins TRBV6-5 to TRBJ2-1; 9 bases map to TRBD2. V gave up 2 bases and J gave up 8 bases; unmatched junction bases: 7. Germline assignment: CDR1 MNHEY and CDR2 SVGAGI. This CDR3 is 15 amino acids long.

In this sample, this clone turned up a few times. Here the CDR3 reads CASRDRGGLDEKLFF. The CDR3 nucleotides read TGCGCCAGCAGAGATAGGGGGGGACTTGATGAAAAACTGTTTTTT. The gene calls are TRBV5-1 and TRBJ1-4, with D perhaps TRBD1 (6 bases). Germline-derived CDR1 and CDR2 are SGHRS and YFSETQ. This CDR3 contains 15 residues. V lost 5 bases, J lost 6 bases, and 17 bases lay in between.